The TCR beta chain under discussion was sequenced for a study of post-analysis software for immune sequencing data. Study-wide results and caveats: Five or six TRBV segments (TRBV5-6, TRBV5-1 and TRBV20-1 among them) occurred more frequently in patients than in controls.

V was cut by 7 bases and J by 5 bases, with 11 bases left in between. Germline CDR1 and CDR2: ENHRY and SYGVKD. This CDR3 spans 12 amino acids. As to this clonotype: No antigen is known for it.

TCR beta cDNA libraries had unique molecular identifiers. MiXCR, applied by TCRdb to the PCR reads, yields one record per CDR3 protein. The repertoire has roughly 870,000 distinct CDR3 sequences, approximately 57% of them found once; the top ten carry 4.6%. The rearrangement links TRBV10-3 to TRBJ2-5, with TRBD1 as a possible D gene (5 bases). The sample was blood. The sequence came from a girl aged 10 to 17 with multiple sclerosis. In DNA, the CDR3 is TGTGCCATCATTAGGGGATCGGAGACCCAGTACTTC. Protein sequence: CAIIRGSETQYF.